Following are 4 T cell receptor beta chains from one sample sequenced in a study of T-cell memory formation after mild COVID-19. TCRdb independently ran MiXCR on the 5' RACE reads; one entry per CDR3 protein. The sample records around 200,000 distinct CDR3 sequences, over 20% being singletons. The sequencing sample was made of PBMCs or a T cell subset sorted from them (not recorded which). The receptors originated from an adult woman who had mild COVID-19 (a few samples of this study predate the infection). Cell type and time point are not known.

This clonotype was observed a handful of times. V usage is TRBV27 and J usage is TRBJ2-2; no reliable D call. The germline V gene encodes CDR1 MNHEY and CDR2 SMNVEV (reference sequence). CDR3 length: 13 residues. V gave up 10 bases and J gave up 7 bases, with 16 bases separating them. The DNA of the CDR3 is TGTGCCACCTCAGTGAACCTTCGCGGGGAGCTGTTTTTT. Translation: CATSVNLRGELFF.

The chain couples TRBV4-3 to TRBJ2-7, with 9 bases that match TRBD1. Trimming took 4 bases from V and 0 from J; bases not matched to a gene: 7. CDR1 is LGHNA and CDR2 is YSLEER in the germline V gene. The CDR3 is 16 residues long. The CDR3 spells CASSPGTGTHSYEQYF. In DNA form, the CDR3 reads TGCGCCAGCAGCCCCGGGACAGGGACACACTCCTACGAGCAGTACTTC.

This clonotype was detected only a few times. V usage is TRBV9 and J usage is TRBJ2-3, with 8 bases matching TRBD2. Germline V gene data show CDR1 as SGDLS and CDR2 as YYNGEE. The junction had 8 bases not matched to a gene; V was cut back by 3 bases and J by 2 bases. The length of the CDR3 is 16 residues. CDR3 protein: CASSALGGGFTDTQYF. CDR3 coding DNA: TGTGCCAGCAGCGCCCTTGGCGGGGGGTTCACAGATACGCAGTATTTT.

The chain carries TRBV29-1 and TRBJ2-1, with TRBD2 as a possible D gene (6 bases). V lost 7 bases and J 8 bases, leaving 21 bases between the germline ends. CDR3 length equals 14 residues. Germline V gene sequence: CDR1 SQVTM, CDR2 ANQGSEA. This chain's CDR3 is CSAWAGGAPYEQFF. CDR3 DNA sequence: TGCAGCGCCTGGGCGGGCGGGGCCCCCTATGAGCAGTTCTTC.